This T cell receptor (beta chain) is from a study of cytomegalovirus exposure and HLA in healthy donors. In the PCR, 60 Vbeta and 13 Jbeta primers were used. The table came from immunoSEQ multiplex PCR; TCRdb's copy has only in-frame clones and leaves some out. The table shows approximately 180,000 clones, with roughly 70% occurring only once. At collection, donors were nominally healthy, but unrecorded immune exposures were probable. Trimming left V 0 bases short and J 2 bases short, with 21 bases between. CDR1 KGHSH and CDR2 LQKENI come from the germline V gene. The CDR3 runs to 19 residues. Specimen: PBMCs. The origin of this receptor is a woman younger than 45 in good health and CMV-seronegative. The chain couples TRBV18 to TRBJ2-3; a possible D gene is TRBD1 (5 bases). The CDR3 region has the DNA TGTGCCAGCTCACCACCGGGGCCTATTCAGATATATGTCACAGATACGCAGTATTTT. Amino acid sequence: CASSPPGPIQIYVTDTQYF.